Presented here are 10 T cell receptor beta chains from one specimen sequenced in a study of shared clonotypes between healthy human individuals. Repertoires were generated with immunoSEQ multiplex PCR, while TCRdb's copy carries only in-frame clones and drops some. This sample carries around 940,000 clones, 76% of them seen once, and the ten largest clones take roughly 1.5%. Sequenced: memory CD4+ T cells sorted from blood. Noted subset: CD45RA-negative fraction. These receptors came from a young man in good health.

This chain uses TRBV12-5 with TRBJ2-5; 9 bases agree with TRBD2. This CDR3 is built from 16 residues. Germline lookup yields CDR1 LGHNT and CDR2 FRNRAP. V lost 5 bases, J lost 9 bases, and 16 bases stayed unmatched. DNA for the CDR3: TGTGCTAGTGGTACAGAGGGCGCGGGAGGGCTGTCGGCCCAGTACTTC. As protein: CASGTEGAGGLSAQYF.

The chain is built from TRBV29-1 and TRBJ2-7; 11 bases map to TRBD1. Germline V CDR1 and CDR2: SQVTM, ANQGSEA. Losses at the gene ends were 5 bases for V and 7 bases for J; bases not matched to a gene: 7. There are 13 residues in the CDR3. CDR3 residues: CSVLGQGAGEQYF. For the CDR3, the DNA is TGCAGCGTTTTAGGACAGGGGGCGGGTGAGCAGTACTTC.

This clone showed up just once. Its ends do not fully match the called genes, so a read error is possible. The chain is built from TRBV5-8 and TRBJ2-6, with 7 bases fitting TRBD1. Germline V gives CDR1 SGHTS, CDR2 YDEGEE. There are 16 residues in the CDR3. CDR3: CASSHQTGKGANVLTF. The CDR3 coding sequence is TGTGCCAGCAGCCACCAGACAGGGAAGGGGGCAAACGTCCTGACTTTC.

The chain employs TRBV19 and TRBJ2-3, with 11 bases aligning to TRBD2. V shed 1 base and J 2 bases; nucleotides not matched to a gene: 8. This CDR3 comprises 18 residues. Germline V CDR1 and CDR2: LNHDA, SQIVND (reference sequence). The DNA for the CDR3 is TGTGCCAGTAGTATAGTGACTAGCGGGATTGGGAACACAGATACGCAGTATTTT. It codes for CASSIVTSGIGNTDTQYF.

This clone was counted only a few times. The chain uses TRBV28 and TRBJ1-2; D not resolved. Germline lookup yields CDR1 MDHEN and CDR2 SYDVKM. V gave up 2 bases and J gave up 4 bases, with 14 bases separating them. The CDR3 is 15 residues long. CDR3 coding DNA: TGTGCCAGCAGTTTAGATCCAACAGACACCTATGGCTACACCTTC. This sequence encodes CASSLDPTDTYGYTF.

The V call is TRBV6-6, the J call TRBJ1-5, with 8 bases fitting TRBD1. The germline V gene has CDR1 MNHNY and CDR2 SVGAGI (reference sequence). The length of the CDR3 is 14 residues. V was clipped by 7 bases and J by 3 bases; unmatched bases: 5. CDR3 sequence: CASIDRGLNQPQHF. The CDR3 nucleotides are TGTGCCAGCATAGACAGGGGTCTCAATCAGCCCCAGCATTTT.

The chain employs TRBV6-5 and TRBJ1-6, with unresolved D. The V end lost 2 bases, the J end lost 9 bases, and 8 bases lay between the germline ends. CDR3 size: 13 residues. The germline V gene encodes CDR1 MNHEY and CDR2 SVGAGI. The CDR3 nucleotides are TGTGCCAGCAGTTACGCACAATTTTCACCCCTCCACTTT. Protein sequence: CASSYAQFSPLHF.

The CDR3 nucleotides read TGTGCCATCAGTGAGGTGCAGGGGCTCCGAAAGACCCAGTACTTC. Amino acids: CAISEVQGLRKTQYF. The rearrangement links TRBV10-3 to TRBJ2-5; possibly TRBD1 for D (6 bases). There are 15 residues in the CDR3. CDR1 ENHRY and CDR2 SYGVKD come from the germline V gene. V was trimmed by 2 bases and J by 6 bases, leaving 16 bases between them.

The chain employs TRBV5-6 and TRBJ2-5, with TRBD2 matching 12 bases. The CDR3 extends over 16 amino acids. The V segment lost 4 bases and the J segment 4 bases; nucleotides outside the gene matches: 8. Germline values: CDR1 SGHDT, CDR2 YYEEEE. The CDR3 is CASSLRLAGVPETQYF. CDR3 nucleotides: TGTGCCAGCAGCCTAAGACTAGCGGGGGTGCCAGAGACCCAGTACTTC.

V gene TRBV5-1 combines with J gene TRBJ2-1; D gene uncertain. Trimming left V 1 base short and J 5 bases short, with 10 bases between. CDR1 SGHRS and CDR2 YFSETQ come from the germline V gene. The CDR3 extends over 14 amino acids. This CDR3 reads CASSLNMRNNEQFF. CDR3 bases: TGCGCCAGCAGCTTGAATATGAGGAACAATGAGCAGTTCTTC.